This T cell receptor (beta chain) is drawn from a study of T cell responses to AZD1222 COVID-19 vaccine. Findings and limits, study-wide: The reported proportion of spike-specific TCRs targeting unmutated variant regions was nearly half. Repertoire sampling happened only post peak T cell response.

The table came from immunoSEQ multiplex PCR; TCRdb's copy has only in-frame clones and leaves some out. The sample yields approximately 160,000 clones, approximately 89% seen once. This CDR3 is built from 14 residues. The V end lost 0 bases, the J end lost 0 bases, and 5 bases lay between the germline ends. CDR1 is SGDLS and CDR2 is YYNGEE in the germline V gene. This clone was recorded a few times. Antigen unknown. The chain uses TRBV9 and TRBJ2-3, with D unclear. This clonotype was sampled from an adult in good health. Sequencing was performed on peripheral blood, taken on day 0 of AZD1222 vaccination. Here the CDR3 reads CASSVAVSTDTQYF. The CDR3 bases are TGTGCCAGCAGCGTAGCTGTCAGCACAGATACGCAGTATTTT.